Below, 5 T cell receptor beta chains from the same sample are listed, as sequenced in a study of blood T cells in healthy people across ages. With a J-beta primer mix and a sample-barcoded 5' primer, a second PCR ran roughly 6 to 12 cycles. TCRdb called the 5' RACE reads again in MiXCR, with one record for every CDR3 protein. The sample carries roughly 800,000 distinct CDR3 sequences, roughly 60% recorded once. The sequenced material came from blood. Receptors originate from a man aged 30 to 45 in good health.

CDR3 sequence: CASSTDLTGLADPRGDEQFF. CDR3 coding DNA: TGTGCCAGCAGCACGGACTTAACCGGACTAGCGGACCCCCGAGGCGATGAGCAGTTCTTC. The chain uses TRBV5-5 and TRBJ2-1; 10 bases map to TRBD2. Losses at the gene ends were 4 bases for V and 8 bases for J; bases not matched to a gene: 24. The germline V gene encodes CDR1 SGHKS and CDR2 YYEKEE (reference sequence). This CDR3 is built from 20 residues.

The chain uses TRBV2 and TRBJ1-2, with D possibly matching TRBD1 (5 bases). The length of the CDR3 is 12 residues. V was cut by 4 bases and J by 10 bases, with 13 bases left in between. Germline V gene data show CDR1 as SNHLY and CDR2 as FYNNEI. The CDR3, as DNA: TGTGCCAGCAGTGTTGAGGGGCAAACCTACACCTTC. This codes for CASSVEGQTYTF.

Notes on this clonotype: One end of the junction is discordant with germline, which a read error may explain. The gene calls are TRBV12-3 or TRBV12-4 and TRBJ1-1; D remains ambiguous. This CDR3 region has 14 residues. CDR3 protein: CASSFDQASLKALF. CDR3 coding DNA: TGTGCCAGCAGTTTTGACCAGGCCTCGTTGAAAGCTTTGTTT.

Many counts were recorded for this clonotype. The chain links TRBV20-1 to TRBJ1-2; a weak D match, TRBD1 (5 bases). This CDR3 has 11 amino acids. Germline CDR1 DFQATT, CDR2 SNEGSKA (reference sequence). The V end was cut by 5 bases, the J end by 8 bases, with 12 bases between. This chain's CDR3 is CSAAGDGGYTF. CDR3 nucleotide sequence: TGCAGTGCTGCCGGGGACGGCGGCTACACCTTC.

This chain joins TRBV7-9 and TRBJ2-5, with unresolved D. Germline V gene sequence: CDR1 SEHNR, CDR2 FQNEAQ (reference sequence). With 5 bases removed from V and 1 base from J, the gap between germline ends came to 17 bases. The CDR3 is 16 amino acids. This chain's CDR3 is CASSPNGLRTQETQYF. As DNA, the CDR3 is TGTGCCAGCAGCCCCAACGGGCTTCGAACCCAAGAGACCCAGTACTTC. Variable domain in full (rest from reference TRBV7-9 and TRBJ2-5): DTGVSQNPRHKITKRGQNVTFRCDPISEHNRLYWYRQTLGQGPEFLTYFQNEAQLEKSRLLSDRFSAERPKGSFSTLEIQRTEQGDSAMYLCASSPNGLRTQETQYFGPGTRLLVL.